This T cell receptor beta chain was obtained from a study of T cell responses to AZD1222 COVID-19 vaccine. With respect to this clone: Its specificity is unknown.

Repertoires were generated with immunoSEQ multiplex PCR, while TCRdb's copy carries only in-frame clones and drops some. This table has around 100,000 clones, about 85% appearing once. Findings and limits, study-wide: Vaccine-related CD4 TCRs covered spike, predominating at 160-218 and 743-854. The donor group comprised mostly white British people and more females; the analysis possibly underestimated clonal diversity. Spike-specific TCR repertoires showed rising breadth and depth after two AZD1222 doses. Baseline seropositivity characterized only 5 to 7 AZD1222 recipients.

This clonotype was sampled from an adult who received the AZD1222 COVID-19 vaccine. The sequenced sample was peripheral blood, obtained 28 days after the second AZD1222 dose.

This chain's CDR3 is CASSPRREKLFF. CDR3 bases: TGTGCCAGCTCACCAAGGCGAGAAAAACTGTTTTTT. The chain combines TRBV18 with TRBJ1-4; no reliable D call. Per germline, CDR1 KGHSH and CDR2 LQKENI. V gave up 2 bases and J gave up 8 bases, with 6 bases separating them. The CDR3 spans 12 residues.